Below are 16 T cell receptor beta chains sequenced from a single sample in a study of T cell repertoires in ileal Crohn's disease. Time point meaning: neoterminal ileum biopsy at postoperative endoscopy, about 6 months after surgery. Assay: immunoSEQ multiplex PCR; the TCRdb copy retains only in-frame clones and omits some. The sample contains approximately 12,000 clones, more than 65% of which appear only once. The sequenced sample consisted of ileal tissue. The origin of the receptors is an adult with Crohn's disease.

The J gene is TRBJ1-1, the V gene TRBV6-1; D uncertain. V lost 6 bases and J 0 bases, leaving 14 bases between the germline ends. The CDR3 spans 15 residues. CDR1 is MNHNS, CDR2 SASEGT, per germline. CDR3 bases: TGTGCCAGCAGCGAACGCGGACGGGTGAACACTGAAGCTTTCTTT. This codes for CASSERGRVNTEAFF.

Only one count was recorded for this clone. The chain couples TRBV9 to TRBJ2-3; 7 nucleotides line up with TRBD2. Losses at the gene ends were 1 base for V and 0 bases for J; bases not matched to a gene: 2. The CDR3 runs to 15 residues. Germline V gives CDR1 SGDLS, CDR2 YYNGEE. The CDR3 loop is CASSVQAGSTDTQYF. The DNA of the CDR3 is TGTGCCAGCAGCGTACAAGCGGGGAGCACAGATACGCAGTATTTT. The full variable domain, in which reference TRBV9 and TRBJ2-3 provide the parts outside the CDR3, is DSGVTQTPKHLITATGQRVTLRCSPRSGDLSVYWYQQSLDQGLQFLIQYYNGEERAKGNILERFSAQQFPDLHSELNLSSLELGDSALYFCASSVQAGSTDTQYFGPGTRLTVL.

The chain uses TRBV9 and TRBJ2-5; TRBD2 might be the D (6 bases). Germline V gene data show CDR1 as SGDLS and CDR2 as YYNGEE. CDR3 length: 15 residues. Trimming took 0 bases from V and 1 from J, leaving 10 bases between them. The CDR3 nucleotides read TGTGCCAGCAGCGTAGTAGGAGGGGTCCAAGAGACCCAGTACTTC. Protein: CASSVVGGVQETQYF.

V gene TRBV6-1 combines with J gene TRBJ2-2, with unresolved D. V dropped 7 bases and J dropped 2 bases, with 11 bases sitting between them. The length of the CDR3 is 14 residues. The germline V gene encodes CDR1 MNHNS and CDR2 SASEGT. CDR3 amino acids: CASKRTDNTGELFF. The CDR3 DNA reads TGTGCCAGCAAGAGGACGGACAACACCGGGGAGCTGTTTTTT.

This clone was observed once. The chain links TRBV9 to TRBJ1-4; maybe TRBD1 (6 bases). From germline, CDR1 is SGDLS and CDR2 YYNGEE. The V and J ends lost 0 bases and 1 base respectively, with 13 bases between them. This CDR3 is 17 amino acids long. The CDR3 loop reads CASSVATGGGTNEKLFF. The CDR3 DNA follows: TGTGCCAGCAGCGTAGCGACAGGCGGTGGAACTAATGAAAAACTGTTTTTT.

The V and J genes are TRBV9 and TRBJ2-7, with D perhaps being TRBD1 or TRBD2 (6 bases each). This CDR3 has 17 amino acids. V was clipped by 4 bases and J by 2 bases, with 22 bases between them. Germline V CDR1 and CDR2: SGDLS, YYNGEE. The CDR3 is CASSTGGPGASPYEQYF. CDR3 coding DNA: TGTGCCAGCAGCACCGGTGGGCCGGGGGCATCCCCCTACGAGCAGTACTTC.

J is TRBJ1-2 and V is TRBV18; D remains ambiguous. The V gene lost 0 bases and the J gene lost 0 bases, with 8 bases spanning the gap. The CDR3 is 15 amino acids. Germline V CDR1 and CDR2: KGHSH, LQKENI. The CDR3 DNA sequence: TGTGCCAGCTCACCACCGTCAGTGGCTAACTATGGCTACACCTTC. This sequence encodes CASSPPSVANYGYTF.

V gene TRBV4-2 combines with J gene TRBJ1-2, with a weak D call TRBD1 (6 bases). Germline V gene sequence: CDR1 LGHNA, CDR2 YNFKEQ. The CDR3 length is 15 residues. With 1 base removed from V and 0 bases from J, the gap between germline ends came to 9 bases. The CDR3 coding sequence is TGTGCCAGCAGCCAAGTGGAGGGGGCTAACTATGGCTACACCTTC. Translation gives CASSQVEGANYGYTF.

The chain couples TRBV7-3 to TRBJ1-5; D uncertain. Germline V gene data show CDR1 as SGHTA and CDR2 as FQGTGA. The CDR3 runs to 17 residues. V was trimmed by 5 bases and J by 11 bases, leaving 28 bases between them. The CDR3 DNA follows: TGTGCCAGCAGCCTTAAAACGGGTCTCCTAACCGGGTTAGCCCAGCATTTT. Translating it yields CASSLKTGLLTGLAQHF. The whole variable domain, remainder taken from reference TRBV7-3 and TRBJ1-5, is GAGVSQTPSNKVTEKGKYVELRCDPISGHTALYWYRQSLGQGPEFLIYFQGTGAADDSGLPNDRFFAVRPEGSVSTLKIQRTERGDSAVYLCASSLKTGLLTGLAQHFGDGTRLSIL.

The V call is TRBV5-4, the J call TRBJ2-3, with 8 bases that match TRBD2. Unmatched junction bases numbered 12, after V lost 10 bases and J lost 5 bases. The germline V gene encodes CDR1 SGHNT and CDR2 YYREEE (reference sequence). The CDR3 loop spans 14 amino acids. Here the CDR3 reads CAADRGGDGDTQYF. In DNA form, the CDR3 reads TGTGCCGCGGACCGGGGGGGCGATGGAGATACGCAGTATTTT.

CDR3 sequence reads: CASSLIGRHTEAFF. The CDR3 bases are TGTGCCAGCAGCTTAATAGGGCGTCACACTGAAGCTTTCTTT. The genes are TRBV7-8 and TRBJ1-1; no definite D call. The V gene lost 2 bases and the J gene lost 3 bases, with 10 bases spanning the gap. The CDR3 sequence is 14 residues long. Germline assignment: CDR1 SGHVS and CDR2 FQNEAQ.

The rearrangement uses TRBV19 and TRBJ1-4; 7 bases fit TRBD1. The CDR3 consists of 15 residues. The germline CDR1 and CDR2 sequences are LNHDA and SQIVND (reference sequence). V trimming: 2 bases; J trimming: 10 bases; junction bases outside the gene matches: 10. The CDR3: CASSINRGGSRKLFF. CDR3 nucleotide sequence: TGTGCCAGTAGTATAAACAGGGGCGGTTCTAGAAAACTGTTTTTT.

Turning to this clone: Other DNA sequences within the sample encode an identical CDR3. The chain has TRBV6-5 and TRBJ2-2; D remains ambiguous. CDR3 length: 13 residues. From germline, CDR1 is MNHEY and CDR2 SVGAGI. The V and J ends lost 0 bases and 5 bases respectively, with 4 bases between them. The CDR3 DNA reads TGTGCCAGCAGTTACTCCGGGACCGGGGAGCTGTTTTTT. This gives the protein CASSYSGTGELFF.

The CDR3 sequence: CSAQEQGEYTEAFF. Here the CDR3 DNA reads TGCAGCGCCCAAGAACAGGGGGAGTACACTGAAGCTTTCTTT. The J gene is TRBJ1-1, the V gene TRBV29-1; TRBD1 aligns across 8 bases. The CDR3 loop spans 14 amino acids. V was pared by 7 bases and J by 3 bases, with 10 bases of the junction left unmatched. Looked up from germline, CDR1 is SQVTM and CDR2 is ANQGSEA.

The chain has TRBV27 and TRBJ1-4; D gene unclear. Trimming took 2 bases from V and 3 from J, leaving 10 bases between them. CDR1 is MNHEY, CDR2 SMNVEV, per germline (reference sequence). The CDR3 consists of 15 residues. For the CDR3, the DNA is TGTGCCAGCAGTTTAGGGCGGCGGCCTAATGAAAAACTGTTTTTT. This codes for CASSLGRRPNEKLFF. The whole variable domain, filled in from reference TRBV27 and TRBJ1-4, reads EAQVTQNPRYLITVTGKKLTVTCSQNMNHEYMSWYRQDPGLGLRQIYYSMNVEVTDKGDVPEGYKVSRKEKRNFPLILESPSPNQTSLYFCASSLGRRPNEKLFFGSGTQLSVL.

This sequence joins TRBV2 and TRBJ2-4, with D uncertain. The CDR3 contains 16 residues. Germline V gene data show CDR1 as SNHLY and CDR2 as FYNNEI. The germline V and J ends were trimmed by 3 bases and 0 bases, with 12 bases remaining between them. This CDR3 is CASSDGIGSAKNIQYF. As DNA, the CDR3 is TGTGCCAGCAGTGATGGTATTGGTTCAGCCAAAAACATTCAGTACTTC.